This T cell receptor (beta chain) was identified during a study of CD8+ T cells in alopecia areata. Whole-study context: The drug, oral tofacitinib, was given to treated patients at 5 to 10 mg twice daily. Dosing with tofacitinib proceeded for 6 to 18 months, followed by 6 months off drug. General observations from the study: Elevated clonality characterized lesional scalp relative to normal scalp, particularly in alopecia totalis/universalis. Mice showed TCR sharing more clearly than patients did, possibly owing to HLA.

Germline V gene data show CDR1 as SQVTM and CDR2 as ANQGSEA. Trimming took 4 bases from V and 4 from J, leaving 7 bases between them. The CDR3 is 11 amino acids. Reverse transcription of extracted RNA yielded cDNA, which provided the sequencing template. Assay used: immunoSEQ multiplex PCR; TCRdb lists only in-frame clones, some missing. The table records hundreds of thousands of clones, roughly two thirds of them present only once. Note on this clone: Its antigen is unknown.

The TCR comes from a human donor with alopecia areata. This material consisted of CD4+ T cells sorted from blood, taken at week 0. V usage is TRBV29-1 and J usage is TRBJ1-1; no clear D. Here the CDR3 reads CSVARATEAFF. CDR3 nucleotide sequence: TGCAGCGTTGCTAGAGCCACTGAAGCTTTCTTT.